These 26 T cell receptor beta chains were all obtained from the same sample, sequenced in a study of neurological immune-mediated disorders. MiXCR, run by TCRdb on the 5' RACE reads, gives a single entry per CDR3 protein. The sample consists of 78,000 or so distinct CDR3 sequences, about 5.5% of them appearing once. What was sequenced was PBMCs. The source of these receptors is a woman between 25 and 40 years old with multiple sclerosis.

This clonotype was counted ten times or more. The V call is TRBV20-1, the J call TRBJ1-5; 8 bases match TRBD1. Trimming took 6 bases from V and 2 from J; bases not matched to a gene: 12. Germline values: CDR1 DFQATT, CDR2 SNEGSKA (reference sequence). This CDR3 is built from 16 residues. The CDR3 DNA follows: TGCAGTGCATGGGCAGGGGGCGGATTGGGCAATCAGCCCCAGCATTTT. This translates into CSAWAGGGLGNQPQHF.

In its sample, this clonotype was seen many times. The V call is TRBV7-8, the J call TRBJ1-3, with unresolved D. Looked up from germline, CDR1 is SGHVS and CDR2 is FQNEAQ. Trimming stripped 6 bases from V and 6 bases from J, with 12 bases between. This CDR3 region has 13 residues. DNA for the CDR3: TGTGCCAGCAGTCTAAGAGAGGAAAACACCATATATTTT. This encodes CASSLREENTIYF. Full variable domain (rest looked up from reference TRBV7-8 and TRBJ1-3): GAGVSQSPRYKVAKRGQDVALRCDPISGHVSLFWYQQALGQGPEFLTYFQNEAQLDKSGLPSDRFFAERPEGSVSTLKIQRTQQEDSAVYLCASSLREENTIYFGEGSWLTVV.

This clonotype showed up many times. This sequence joins TRBV7-2 and TRBJ1-6, with unresolved D. The CDR3 contains 15 residues. CDR1 and CDR2 (germline): SGHTA, FQGNSA. Trimming pared 3 bases from V and 5 bases from J, leaving 11 bases between. The CDR3 bases are TGTGCCAGCAGCTTGACCACGGCTGATAATTCACCCCTCCACTTT. Translation: CASSLTTADNSPLHF.

This clonotype was picked up one time. This chain connects TRBV6-5 to TRBJ2-1, with D possibly TRBD1 on 6 matching bases. Looked up from germline, CDR1 is MNHEY and CDR2 is SVGAGI. CDR3 length: 15 residues. Trimming cost V 5 bases and J 6 bases, with 17 bases left between them. The CDR3 DNA sequence: TGTGCCAGCAGTCAAGACTTTGGGGGCTCCAATGAGCAGTTCTTC. Its translation is CASSQDFGGSNEQFF.

This clonotype counts as medium-sized. One junction end does not reproduce the germline sequence, and a read error may be involved. This chain links TRBV5-6 with TRBJ1-4; D perhaps matches TRBD1 (6 bases). The CDR3 is made up of 11 amino acids. CDR1 and CDR2 from the germline V gene are SGHDT and YYEEEE. The CDR3 sequence: CASSRGRDGDF. The CDR3 DNA sequence: TGTGCCAGCAGCCGGGGGCGAGACGGAGATTTT.

This clonotype was seen a handful of times. This sequence joins TRBV20-1 and TRBJ2-3; D perhaps matches TRBD2 (6 bases). Germline values: CDR1 DFQATT, CDR2 SNEGSKA (reference sequence). The V end was cut by 0 bases, the J end by 2 bases, with 12 bases between. This CDR3 comprises 15 residues. The CDR3 DNA reads as TGCAGTGCTAGAGATCCTTGGACTAACACAGATACGCAGTATTTT. It encodes CSARDPWTNTDTQYF.

This clonotype has ten or more counts. The chain is built from TRBV10-3 and TRBJ1-3, with D possibly TRBD1 on 6 matching bases. This CDR3 has 13 residues. Germline lookup yields CDR1 ENHRY and CDR2 SYGVKD. V was pared by 10 bases and J by 2 bases, with 12 bases between. CDR3 nucleotides: TGTGCCACCAACAGGGCCGCTGGAAACACCATATATTTT. This translates into CATNRAAGNTIYF.

At least ten counts were recorded for this clonotype. The V and J genes are TRBV20-1 and TRBJ2-4; 9 nucleotides agree with TRBD2. CDR1 is DFQATT and CDR2 is SNEGSKA in the germline V gene (reference sequence). This CDR3 region has 18 residues. J was trimmed by 3 bases and V by 1 base; bases with no gene match: 13. The CDR3 loop reads CSARAAAGGLKVKNIQYF. CDR3 bases: TGCAGTGCTAGAGCAGCAGCGGGAGGCTTGAAGGTCAAAAACATTCAGTACTTC.

This clonotype was picked up many times. The chain couples TRBV12-3 or TRBV12-4 to TRBJ2-1, with 9 bases aligning to TRBD1. This CDR3 has 14 amino acids. J was trimmed by 3 bases and V by 5 bases; bases with no gene match: 2. The CDR3 region is CASSRTGVYNEQFF. DNA for the CDR3: TGTGCCAGCAGTCGGACAGGGGTCTACAATGAGCAGTTCTTC.

As concerns this clonotype: This clone may be a read error of a much larger clone one base away. The chain carries TRBV20-1 and TRBJ2-7, with 7 bases aligning to TRBD1. The germline CDR1 and CDR2 sequences are DFQATT and SNEGSKA (reference sequence). V lost 4 bases to trimming and J lost 0 bases; unmatched junction nucleotides: 6. The CDR3 sequence is 14 residues long. This CDR3 reads CSANRGQASYEQYF. The CDR3 DNA sequence: TGCAGTGCTAACAGGGGTCAGGCCTCCTACGAGCAGTACTTC.

This clonotype was found many times. This chain links TRBV12-3 or TRBV12-4 with TRBJ2-5, with 10 bases matching TRBD1. The length of the CDR3 is 16 residues. V gave up 1 base and J gave up 4 bases; unmatched junction bases: 6. The CDR3 bases are TGTGCCAGCAGTTTAGGTCGACAGGGGGCTGGAGAGACCCAGTACTTC. Its translation is CASSLGRQGAGETQYF.

The table lists this clonotype with many counts. The chain combines TRBV27 with TRBJ2-1; the D is unclear. Deletions cut 4 bases from V and 7 bases from J, with 11 bases between. Germline CDR1 and CDR2: MNHEY and SMNVEV (reference sequence). This CDR3 spans 13 amino acids. The DNA for the CDR3 is TGTGCCAGCAGTTATTCAATCGGAAATGAGCAGTTCTTC. Translating it yields CASSYSIGNEQFF.

This clonotype was picked up a small number of times. The chain employs TRBV28 and TRBJ2-1, with 9 bases lining up with TRBD2. V trimming: 2 bases; J trimming: 8 bases; junction bases outside the gene matches: 10. Germline assignment: CDR1 MDHEN and CDR2 SYDVKM. The CDR3 sequence is 16 residues long. The chain's CDR3 is CASSLGPAGGSDEQFF. As DNA, the CDR3 is TGTGCCAGCAGTTTAGGTCCGGCGGGAGGGTCCGATGAGCAGTTCTTC. The full variable domain, rest sourced from reference TRBV28 and TRBJ2-1, is DVKVTQSSRYLVKRTGEKVFLECVQDMDHENMFWYRQDPGLGLRLIYFSYDVKMKEKGDIPEGYSVSREKKERFSLILESASTNQTSMYLCASSLGPAGGSDEQFFGPGTRLTVL.

This clonotype was counted at least ten times. J is TRBJ2-3 and V is TRBV20-1; a possible D gene is TRBD2 (5 bases). The CDR3 has 14 amino acids. CDR1 is DFQATT, CDR2 SNEGSKA, per germline (reference sequence). Trimming removed 6 bases from V and 1 base from J, with 14 bases in between. This CDR3 reads CSAKDFSGTDTQYF. The DNA for the CDR3 is TGCAGTGCGAAGGACTTTTCCGGCACAGATACGCAGTATTTT.

V usage is TRBV20-1 and J usage is TRBJ1-5, with D tentatively TRBD1 (5 bases). Per the germline V gene, CDR1 is DFQATT and CDR2 is SNEGSKA (reference sequence). The CDR3 has 17 residues. The ends were cut back, 3 bases at V and 1 base at J, with 19 bases in the middle. CDR3 region: CSARGTQQGLSNQPQHF. CDR3 DNA sequence: TGCAGTGCTAGGGGGACGCAGCAGGGCCTCAGCAATCAGCCCCAGCATTTT.

This clonotype appeared many times. The rearrangement joins TRBV21-1 to TRBJ2-3; whether TRBD2, the table's D call, matches the DNA was not checked. TRBV21-1 is given as a pseudogene. The CDR3 consists of 17 residues. The CDR3 DNA sequence: TGTGCCAGCAGCAAATCCCTTCGCAGGGCAATCCGAGATACGCAGTATTTT. Residues: CASSKSLRRAIRDTQYF.

This clonotype has a count of ten or more. V is TRBV20-1 and J is TRBJ2-1, with D perhaps TRBD1 or TRBD2 (5 bases each). The germline V gene has CDR1 DFQATT and CDR2 SNEGSKA (reference sequence). The CDR3 loop spans 17 amino acids. Trimming took off 6 bases at V and 1 base at J, with 22 bases between the two ends. This CDR3 reads CSAIPPPDSGSYNEQFF. CDR3 sequence (DNA): TGCAGTGCGATTCCCCCCCCCGACAGCGGTTCCTACAATGAGCAGTTCTTC.

There are many counts of this clonotype. The chain recombines TRBV20-1 with TRBJ1-4; no firm D call. Trimming took off 6 bases at V and 3 bases at J, with 14 bases between the two ends. Germline V gene data show CDR1 as DFQATT and CDR2 as SNEGSKA (reference sequence). This CDR3 has 14 residues. The CDR3 sequence: CSAVGQGSNEKLFF. CDR3 DNA: TGCAGTGCGGTCGGCCAAGGGTCTAATGAAAAACTGTTTTTT.

This clonotype was recorded many times. The rearrangement uses TRBV5-1 and TRBJ1-2; 7 bases match TRBD1. V lost 4 bases and J lost 4; bases outside the gene matches: 10. Germline V gene lookup returns CDR1 SGHRS and CDR2 YFSETQ. The CDR3 runs to 15 residues. CDR3 bases: TGCGCCAGCAGCGCCCTGACAGGGTCGGGCTATGGCTACACCTTC. Its translation is CASSALTGSGYGYTF.

This clonotype has only a few counts. The chain recombines TRBV5-1 with TRBJ2-2; no reliable D call. CDR1 and CDR2 (germline): SGHRS, YFSETQ. V was trimmed by 2 bases and J by 1 base, leaving 9 bases between them. The CDR3 extends over 15 amino acids. In nucleotides, the CDR3 is TGCGCCAGCAGCTTCCGGGTACAGAACACCGGGGAGCTGTTTTTT. It codes for CASSFRVQNTGELFF.

The chain has TRBV18 and TRBJ2-1; 9 bases line up with TRBD2. Looked up from germline, CDR1 is KGHSH and CDR2 is LQKENI. Germline trimming cut 2 bases from V and 7 bases from J; bases unmatched to any gene: 9. The CDR3 totals 16 residues. The CDR3 DNA reads TGTGCCAGCTCACCAGAGCCCCTAGCGGGGAGGAATGAGCAGTTCTTC. Protein: CASSPEPLAGRNEQFF.

This clonotype was observed many times. This chain connects TRBV20-1 to TRBJ1-5, with unresolved D. Trimming took 3 bases from V and 11 from J, leaving 17 bases between them. CDR1 is DFQATT, CDR2 SNEGSKA, per germline (reference sequence). The CDR3 loop spans 13 amino acids. CDR3 region: CSASLATGPTQHF. The DNA for the CDR3 is TGCAGTGCTAGTCTCGCCACCGGCCCGACCCAGCATTTT.

This clonotype appeared a few times. The genes are TRBV5-1 and TRBJ1-3, with D uncertain. The germline gives CDR1 SGHRS, CDR2 YFSETQ. V lost 0 bases and J 12 bases, leaving 19 bases between the germline ends. CDR3 length: 15 residues. The CDR3 DNA is TGCGCCAGCAGCTTGGACAGTTACTCTGGAAAAAACATATATTTT. It codes for CASSLDSYSGKNIYF.

This clonotype was detected many times. The V gene is TRBV10-3, the J gene TRBJ2-6; D is unclear. The CDR3 spans 14 residues. Germline assignment: CDR1 ENHRY and CDR2 SYGVKD. V lost 8 bases and J 0 bases, leaving 8 bases between the germline ends. This CDR3 reads CAIGPSSGANVLTF. The DNA for the CDR3 is TGTGCCATCGGACCGTCCTCTGGGGCCAACGTCCTGACTTTC.

This clonotype was recorded many times. The CDR3 loop is CASSAVRGYEQYF. The CDR3 nucleotides are TGTGCCAGCAGCGCAGTCAGGGGGTACGAGCAGTACTTC. This chain links TRBV7-2 with TRBJ2-7, with 7 bases fitting TRBD1. The CDR3 spans 13 residues. Trimming removed 5 bases from V and 4 bases from J; junction bases left unmatched: 5. Germline CDR1 is SGHTA and CDR2 is FQGNSA.

This clonotype was observed at least ten times. The chain employs TRBV20-1 and TRBJ2-4; D not certain. The V gene's germline CDR1 is DFQATT and CDR2 SNEGSKA (reference sequence). The CDR3 totals 12 residues. V lost 5 bases and J 6 bases, leaving 11 bases between the germline ends. CDR3 nucleotide sequence: TGCAGTGCTGGGGAAAACCGAAACATTCAGTACTTC. Encoded protein: CSAGENRNIQYF.